Listed below are T cell receptor beta chains from one sample, sequenced in a study of blood T cell repertoires in COVID-19. Data came from immunoSEQ multiplex PCR; TCRdb stores just in-frame clones and leaves some out. Of approximately 150,000 clones in the sample, around 81% were seen once. Sequencing was done on a sample of peripheral blood. These receptors were collected from a woman between 50 and 59 years old with acute or convalescent COVID-19. CDR3s include the opening cysteine and the closing phenylalanine or tryptophan. D genes are given only for firm matches. Clone size is stated in some rows and not others, as once, few, many or a class when expanded.

CDR3 length	V gene	D gene	clone size	J gene	CDR3 DNA	CDR3 protein
15	TRBV7-2	.	.	TRBJ1-2	TGTGCCAGCAGCTTAGTGGGGTCGGGGAACTATGGCTACACCTTC	CASSLVGSGNYGYTF
12	TRBV28	.	.	TRBJ2-1	TGTGCCAGCAGCCTCCTTTACAATGAGCAGTTCTTC	CASSLLYNEQFF
16	TRBV9	.	.	TRBJ1-1	TGTGCCAGCAGCGTAGGATGGGGGGGACGGAACACTGAAGCTTTCTTT	CASSVGWGGRNTEAFF
15	TRBV4-3	.	few	TRBJ1-3	TGCGCCAGCAGCCAAGAAGCGTTAACTGGAAACACCATATATTTT	CASSQEALTGNTIYF
17	TRBV23-1	TRBD2	.	TRBJ2-2	TGCGCCAGCAGTCAGCTAGCGGGGGGCAGGAACACCGGGGAGCTGTTTTTT	CASSQLAGGRNTGELFF
13	TRBV18	TRBD2	.	TRBJ2-7	TGTGCCAGCTCACTTGGAGCGGGACGGGAGCAGTACTTC	CASSLGAGREQYF
12	TRBV12-5	.	.	TRBJ1-3	TGTGCTAGTGGTTCCGAGGGTTACACCATATATTTT	CASGSEGYTIYF
13	TRBV12-3/TRBV12-4	.	.	TRBJ1-1	TGTGCCAGCACCCGTTTAATGAACACTGAAGCTTTCTTT	CASTRLMNTEAFF
17	TRBV5-5	TRBD1	.	TRBJ1-1	TGTGCCAGCAGCTTGTATGCTCAGGGGGTTGCCGACACTGAAGCTTTCTTT	CASSLYAQGVADTEAFF
15	TRBV7-2	.	.	TRBJ1-2	TGTGCCAGCAGCTTAATTTGGCAGGGTGACTATGGCTACACCTTC	CASSLIWQGDYGYTF
15	TRBV7-2	.	.	TRBJ2-7	TGTGCCAGCAGCTTCTCGGACATTCAAAACAGGGAGCAGTACTTC	CASSFSDIQNREQYF
15	TRBV15	TRBD2	.	TRBJ2-1	TGTGCCACCAGCAGAGATTTAGCGGGGGGTAATGAGCAGTTCTTC	CATSRDLAGGNEQFF
16	TRBV28	TRBD1	.	TRBJ1-2	TGTGCCAGCAGTTCAACCACAGGGGACCCTAACTATGGCTACACCTTC	CASSSTTGDPNYGYTF
13	TRBV6-5	TRBD1	.	TRBJ1-5	TGTGCCAGCAGTCCAGGACAGGAGAAGCCCCAGCATTTT	CASSPGQEKPQHF
15	TRBV18	TRBD1	.	TRBJ2-5	TGTGCCAGCTCAAAACAGGGGAACACCCAAGAGACCCAGTACTTC	CASSKQGNTQETQYF
16	TRBV4-3	TRBD1	.	TRBJ2-1	TGCGCCAGCAGCCAAGAAACAGGGGGCACCTACAATGAGCAGTTCTTC	CASSQETGGTYNEQFF
15	TRBV6-2/TRBV6-3	.	.	TRBJ1-5	TGTGCCAGCAGTTACCTGGCCAGTGTTAATCAGCCCCAGCATTTT	CASSYLASVNQPQHF
13	TRBV12-3/TRBV12-4	TRBD1	.	TRBJ1-1	TGTGCCAGCACCAACTCAGGGGGCGCGGTAGCTTTCTTT	CASTNSGGAVAFF
13	TRBV19	.	.	TRBJ1-5	TGTGCCAGTAGCCGACAGGTAAATCAGCCCCAGCATTTT	CASSRQVNQPQHF
15	TRBV6-5	TRBD1	.	TRBJ1-2	TGTGCCAGCAGGTTACAGGGGATAGCTAACTATGGCTACACCTTC	CASRLQGIANYGYTF
16	TRBV7-3	TRBD2	.	TRBJ2-1	TGTGCCAGCAGCTGGGGGCCGAGCGGGGGTGTAAATGAGCAGTTCTTC	CASSWGPSGGVNEQFF
12	TRBV11-2	.	.	TRBJ2-7	TGTGCCAGCAGCTACATCAGCCGGGTGCAGTACTTC	CASSYISRVQYF
13	TRBV9	.	.	TRBJ2-7	TGTGCCAGCAGCGCAATTTTGGACTCTCCTCCGGACTTC	CASSAILDSPPDF
14	TRBV2	TRBD1	.	TRBJ1-1	TGTGCCAGCAGCGGACAGGGGATGAACACTGAAGCTTTCTTT	CASSGQGMNTEAFF
13	TRBV9	.	.	TRBJ1-3	TGTGCCAGCAGCGTAGGGGGCGGAAACACCATATATTTT	CASSVGGGNTIYF
15	TRBV7-3	TRBD2	.	TRBJ2-1	TGTGCCAGCAGCCTAAGCGGGGGATCCGCGGGTGAGCAGTTCTTC	CASSLSGGSAGEQFF
15	TRBV3-1/TRBV3-2	TRBD1	.	TRBJ1-3	TGTGCCAGCAGCCTACAGGGGATCTCTGGAAACACCATATATTTT	CASSLQGISGNTIYF
15	TRBV5-4	TRBD2	.	TRBJ2-3	TGTGCCAGCAGCCGGCCGGGACTAACTGCAGATACGCAGTATTTT	CASSRPGLTADTQYF
11	TRBV6-2/TRBV6-3	.	.	TRBJ2-7	TGTGCCAGCAGTTATCAACAGGCGCAGTACTTC	CASSYQQAQYF
14	TRBV30	.	.	TRBJ2-7	TGTGCCTGGAGTGGAGGGTTCGGGGCCTACGAGCAGTACTTC	CAWSGGFGAYEQYF
15	TRBV11-2	TRBD2	.	TRBJ2-7	TGTGCCAGCAGCTTATATCAGGGACTAGCATACGAGCAGTACTTC	CASSLYQGLAYEQYF
13	TRBV28	TRBD1	few	TRBJ1-1	TGTGCCAGCAGACCCACAGGGGGCACTGAAGCTTTCTTT	CASRPTGGTEAFF
15	TRBV6-5	TRBD2	.	TRBJ2-1	TGTGCCAGCAGTTATTCCCCTAGCGGCTACAATGAGCAGTTCTTC	CASSYSPSGYNEQFF
14	TRBV7-9	TRBD1	few	TRBJ2-3	TGTGCCAGCAGCCACAGGGGGCTTTTAGATACGCAGTATTTT	CASSHRGLLDTQYF
17	TRBV4-2	.	.	TRBJ1-5	TGTGCCAGCAGCCAAGATTCCGCGGGGAGTCGCAATCAGCCCCAGCATTTT	CASSQDSAGSRNQPQHF
11	TRBV5-6	TRBD1	.	TRBJ2-1	TGTGCCAGCAGCTTACAGGGGGGGCAGTTCTTC	CASSLQGGQFF
14	TRBV6-4	TRBD1	.	TRBJ1-1	TGTGCCAGCAGTCCAATGACAGGGGCTACTGAAGCTTTCTTT	CASSPMTGATEAFF
15	TRBV30	.	.	TRBJ2-3	TGTGCCTGGGGCTCCCTAGCTGGATCCACAGATACGCAGTATTTT	CAWGSLAGSTDTQYF
13	TRBV30	.	.	TRBJ1-5	TGTGCCTGGAGTGTAGGGGCGGCTCAGCCCCAGCATTTT	CAWSVGAAQPQHF
17	TRBV7-2	TRBD1	.	TRBJ2-6	TGTGCCAGCAGCTTTGGGGGGACAGGGTTTGGGGCCAACGTCCTGACTTTC	CASSFGGTGFGANVLTF
12	TRBV5-4	.	.	TRBJ1-2	TGTGCCAGCAGCGCAGACAGATATGGCTACACCTTC	CASSADRYGYTF
11	TRBV20-1	.	.	TRBJ1-1	TGCAGTGGGCTTCATTACACTGAAGCTTTCTTT	CSGLHYTEAFF
13	TRBV7-2	TRBD1	.	TRBJ2-3	TGTGCCAGCAGCTCGACAGGGGTAGATACGCAGTATTTT	CASSSTGVDTQYF
18	TRBV3-1/TRBV3-2	.	.	TRBJ1-6	TGTGCCAGCAGCCAAGAGATAAGACTCAACGCCTATAATTCACCCCTCCACTTT	CASSQEIRLNAYNSPLHF
12	TRBV29-1	.	once	TRBJ1-2	TGCAGCGTGTCCCCTGGACTATTAGGCTACACCTTC	CSVSPGLLGYTF
14	TRBV6-5	.	.	TRBJ1-2	TGTGCCAGCAGTTACTCGGAGGGGCGTCAGGGCTACACCTTC	CASSYSEGRQGYTF
17	TRBV4-1	TRBD2	.	TRBJ2-3	TGCGCCAGCAGCAACTCCCGGGGGGAGCGGGGCACAGATACGCAGTATTTT	CASSNSRGERGTDTQYF
13	TRBV19	.	once	TRBJ1-1	TGTGCCAGTAGTTATTTAGGGACAAGTGAAGCTTTCTTT	CASSYLGTSEAFF
16	TRBV9	.	.	TRBJ1-1	TGTGCCAGCAGGGAGCCACCTACAGGGAGGGAAACTGAAGCTTTCTTT	CASREPPTGRETEAFF
16	TRBV5-6	.	.	TRBJ2-1	TGTGCCAGCAGCCGAATAGAAGACAGGCGGTACAATGAGCAGTTCTTC	CASSRIEDRRYNEQFF